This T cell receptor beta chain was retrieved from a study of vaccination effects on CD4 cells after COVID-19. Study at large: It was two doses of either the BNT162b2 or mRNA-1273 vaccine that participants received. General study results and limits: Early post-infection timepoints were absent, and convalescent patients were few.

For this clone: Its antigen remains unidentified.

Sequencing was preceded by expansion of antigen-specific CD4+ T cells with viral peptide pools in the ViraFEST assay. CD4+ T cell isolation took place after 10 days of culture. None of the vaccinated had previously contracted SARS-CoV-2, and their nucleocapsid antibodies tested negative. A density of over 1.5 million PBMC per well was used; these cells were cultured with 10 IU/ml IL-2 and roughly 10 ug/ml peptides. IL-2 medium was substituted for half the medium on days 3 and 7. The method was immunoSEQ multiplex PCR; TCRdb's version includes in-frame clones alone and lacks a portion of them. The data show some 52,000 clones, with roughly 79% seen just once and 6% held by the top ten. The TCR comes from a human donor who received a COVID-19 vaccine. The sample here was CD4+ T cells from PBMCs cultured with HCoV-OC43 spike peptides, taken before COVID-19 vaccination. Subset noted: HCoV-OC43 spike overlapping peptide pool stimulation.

The CDR3 nucleotides read TGTGCCAGCAGTCCGGACAGGGTCACTGAAGCTTTCTTT. Protein: CASSPDRVTEAFF. This sequence joins TRBV6-5 and TRBJ1-1; 8 nucleotides align to TRBD1. The CDR3 contains 13 residues. CDR1 and CDR2 (germline): MNHEY, SVGAGI. J lost 4 bases, V lost 5 bases, and 3 bases had no gene match.